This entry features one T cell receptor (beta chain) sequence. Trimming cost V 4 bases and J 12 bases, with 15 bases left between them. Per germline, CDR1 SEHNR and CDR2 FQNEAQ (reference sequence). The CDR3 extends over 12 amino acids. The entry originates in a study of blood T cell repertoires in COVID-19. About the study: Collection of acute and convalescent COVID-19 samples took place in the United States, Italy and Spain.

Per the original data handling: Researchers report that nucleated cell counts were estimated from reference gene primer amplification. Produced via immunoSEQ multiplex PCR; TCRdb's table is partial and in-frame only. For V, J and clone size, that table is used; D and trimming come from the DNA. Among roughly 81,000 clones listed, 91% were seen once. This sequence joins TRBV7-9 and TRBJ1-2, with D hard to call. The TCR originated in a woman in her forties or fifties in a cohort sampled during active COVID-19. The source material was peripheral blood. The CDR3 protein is CASSSIVRGNTF. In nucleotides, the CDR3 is TGTGCCAGCAGCTCAATAGTCAGAGGGAACACCTTC.